This T cell receptor (beta chain) was sequenced for a study of T cell responses to AZD1222 COVID-19 vaccine. General study points: Reports indicate that nearly half of spike-specific TCRs are directed at unmutated variant regions. The number of AZD1222 recipients seropositive at baseline was only five to seven.

From germline, CDR1 is KGHSH and CDR2 LQKENI. The CDR3 contains 14 residues. The V gene lost 4 bases and the J gene lost 1 base, with 7 bases spanning the gap. Clones were read by immunoSEQ multiplex PCR, and TCRdb kept only the in-frame ones, dropping some. The sample consists of approximately 70,000 clones, around 86% of them appearing once. Comment on this clone: What it binds is not known.

The chain employs TRBV18 and TRBJ2-2; possible D gene TRBD1, 5 bases. This TCR came from an adult in good health. This specimen was peripheral blood, taken on day 0 of AZD1222 vaccination. In DNA form, the CDR3 reads TGTGCCAGCTCACGCCAGGGGAACACCGGGGAGCTGTTTTTT. Its protein is CASSRQGNTGELFF.